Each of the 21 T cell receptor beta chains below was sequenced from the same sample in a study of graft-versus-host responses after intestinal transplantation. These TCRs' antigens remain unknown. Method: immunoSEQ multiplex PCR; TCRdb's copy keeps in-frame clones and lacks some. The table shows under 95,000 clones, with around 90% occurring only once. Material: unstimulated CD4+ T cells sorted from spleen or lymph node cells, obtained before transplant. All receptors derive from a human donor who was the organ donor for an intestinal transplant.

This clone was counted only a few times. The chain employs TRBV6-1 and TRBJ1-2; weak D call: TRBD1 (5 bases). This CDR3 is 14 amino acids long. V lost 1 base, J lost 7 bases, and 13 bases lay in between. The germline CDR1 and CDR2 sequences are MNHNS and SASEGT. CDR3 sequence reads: CASSEVRGTGGYTF. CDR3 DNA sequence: TGTGCCAGCAGTGAAGTACGGGGGACTGGTGGCTACACCTTC.

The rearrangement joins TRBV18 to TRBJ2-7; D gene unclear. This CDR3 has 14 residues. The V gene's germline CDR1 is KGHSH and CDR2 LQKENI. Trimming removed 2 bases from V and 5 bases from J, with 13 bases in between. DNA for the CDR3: TGTGCCAGCTCACCAACCTTCGAGTCGGACGAGCAGTACTTC. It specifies CASSPTFESDEQYF.

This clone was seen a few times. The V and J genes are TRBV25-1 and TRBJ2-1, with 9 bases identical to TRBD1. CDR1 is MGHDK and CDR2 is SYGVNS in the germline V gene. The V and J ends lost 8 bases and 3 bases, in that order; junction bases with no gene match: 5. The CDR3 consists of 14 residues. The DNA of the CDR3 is TGTGCCAGCGTCACAGGGGGCGACTACAATGAGCAGTTCTTC. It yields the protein CASVTGGDYNEQFF.

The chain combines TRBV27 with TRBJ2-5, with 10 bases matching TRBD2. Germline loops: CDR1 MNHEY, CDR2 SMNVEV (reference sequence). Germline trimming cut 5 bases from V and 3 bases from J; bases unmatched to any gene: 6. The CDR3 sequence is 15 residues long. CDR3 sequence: CASSPWTSGKETQYF. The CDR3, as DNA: TGTGCCAGCAGTCCTTGGACTAGCGGAAAAGAGACCCAGTACTTC.

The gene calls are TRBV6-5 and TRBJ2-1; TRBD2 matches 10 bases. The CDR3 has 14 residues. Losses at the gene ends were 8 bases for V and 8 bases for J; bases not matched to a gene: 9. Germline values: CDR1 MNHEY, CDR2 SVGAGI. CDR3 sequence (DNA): TGTGCCAGCTCGGGAAGGAGCGGGGGGGATGAGCAGTTCTTC. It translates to CASSGRSGGDEQFF.

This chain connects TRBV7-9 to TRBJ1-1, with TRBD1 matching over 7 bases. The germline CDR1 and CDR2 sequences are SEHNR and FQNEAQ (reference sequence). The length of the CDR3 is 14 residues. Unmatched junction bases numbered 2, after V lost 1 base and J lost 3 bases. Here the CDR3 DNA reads TGTGCCAGCAGCTTAGGGCAGGGGGACACTGAAGCTTTCTTT. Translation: CASSLGQGDTEAFF.

The CDR3 DNA sequence: TGTGCCAGCAGCTTATCGTCCCCGCCAGCTGAAGCTTTCTTT. It is translated as CASSLSSPPAEAFF. The chain couples TRBV7-3 to TRBJ1-1; D remains ambiguous. The V gene lost 2 bases and the J gene lost 6 bases, with 13 bases spanning the gap. CDR1 is SGHTA and CDR2 is FQGTGA in the germline V gene. The CDR3 consists of 14 residues.

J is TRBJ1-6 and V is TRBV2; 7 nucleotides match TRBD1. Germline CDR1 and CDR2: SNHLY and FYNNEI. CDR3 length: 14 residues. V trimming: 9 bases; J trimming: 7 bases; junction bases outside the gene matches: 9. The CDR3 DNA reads TGTGCCAGTGAGAGAGACAGGGTAAATTCACCCCTCCACTTT. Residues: CASERDRVNSPLHF.

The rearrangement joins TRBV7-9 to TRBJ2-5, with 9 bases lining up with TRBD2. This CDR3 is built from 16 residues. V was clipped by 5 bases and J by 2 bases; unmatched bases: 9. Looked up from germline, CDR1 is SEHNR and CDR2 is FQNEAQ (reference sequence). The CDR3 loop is CASSPSGAAGQETQYF. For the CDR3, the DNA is TGTGCCAGCAGCCCTAGCGGGGCGGCGGGACAAGAGACCCAGTACTTC.

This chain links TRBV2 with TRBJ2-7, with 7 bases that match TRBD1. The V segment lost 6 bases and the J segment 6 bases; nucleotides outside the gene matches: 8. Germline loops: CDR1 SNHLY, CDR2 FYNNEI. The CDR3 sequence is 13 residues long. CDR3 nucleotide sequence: TGTGCCAGCAGAGACAGGGTATATGGCGAGCAGTACTTC. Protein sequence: CASRDRVYGEQYF.

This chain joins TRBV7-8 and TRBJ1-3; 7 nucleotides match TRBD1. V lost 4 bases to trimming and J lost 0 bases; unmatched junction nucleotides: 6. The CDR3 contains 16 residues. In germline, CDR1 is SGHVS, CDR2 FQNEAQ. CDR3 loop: CASSSGQLISGNTIYF. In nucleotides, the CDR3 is TGTGCCAGCAGCTCGGGACAGCTCATCTCTGGAAACACCATATATTTT. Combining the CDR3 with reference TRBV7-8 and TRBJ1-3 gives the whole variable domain GAGVSQSPRYKVAKRGQDVALRCDPISGHVSLFWYQQALGQGPEFLTYFQNEAQLDKSGLPSDRFFAERPEGSVSTLKIQRTQQEDSAVYLCASSSGQLISGNTIYFGEGSWLTVV.

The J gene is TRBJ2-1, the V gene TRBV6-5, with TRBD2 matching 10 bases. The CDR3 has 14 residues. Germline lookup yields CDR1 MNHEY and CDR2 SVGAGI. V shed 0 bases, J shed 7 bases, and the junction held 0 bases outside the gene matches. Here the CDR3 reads CASSYSGLANEQFF. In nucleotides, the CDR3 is TGTGCCAGCAGTTACTCGGGACTAGCGAATGAGCAGTTCTTC.

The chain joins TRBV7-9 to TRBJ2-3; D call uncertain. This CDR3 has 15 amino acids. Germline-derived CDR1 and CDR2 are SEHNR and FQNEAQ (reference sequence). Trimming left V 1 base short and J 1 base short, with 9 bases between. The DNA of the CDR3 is TGTGCCAGCAGCTTAGTATACGAGGGCACAGATACGCAGTATTTT. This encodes CASSLVYEGTDTQYF.

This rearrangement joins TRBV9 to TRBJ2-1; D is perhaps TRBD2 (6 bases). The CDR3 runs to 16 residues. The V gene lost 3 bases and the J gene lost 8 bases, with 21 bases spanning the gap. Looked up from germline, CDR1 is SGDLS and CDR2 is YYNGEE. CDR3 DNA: TGTGCCAGCAGCGCAAACGACCGAAGACCGGGGGATGAGCAGTTCTTC. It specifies CASSANDRRPGDEQFF.

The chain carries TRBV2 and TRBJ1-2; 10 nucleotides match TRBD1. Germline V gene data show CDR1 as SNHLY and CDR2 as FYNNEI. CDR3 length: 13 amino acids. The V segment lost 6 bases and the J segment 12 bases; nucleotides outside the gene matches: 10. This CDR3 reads CASSWDRGAENTF. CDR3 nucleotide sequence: TGTGCCAGCAGCTGGGACAGGGGCGCGGAAAACACCTTC. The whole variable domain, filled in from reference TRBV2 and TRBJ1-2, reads EPEVTQTPSHQVTQMGQEVILRCVPISNHLYFYWYRQILGQKVEFLVSFYNNEISEKSEIFDDQFSVERPDGSNFTLKIRSTKLEDSAMYFCASSWDRGAENTFGSGTRLTVV.

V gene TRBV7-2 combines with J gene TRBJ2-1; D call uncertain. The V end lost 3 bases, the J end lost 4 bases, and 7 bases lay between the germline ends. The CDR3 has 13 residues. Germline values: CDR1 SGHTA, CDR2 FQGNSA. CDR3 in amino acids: CASSLRPYNEQFF. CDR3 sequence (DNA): TGTGCCAGCAGCTTGCGGCCGTACAATGAGCAGTTCTTC.

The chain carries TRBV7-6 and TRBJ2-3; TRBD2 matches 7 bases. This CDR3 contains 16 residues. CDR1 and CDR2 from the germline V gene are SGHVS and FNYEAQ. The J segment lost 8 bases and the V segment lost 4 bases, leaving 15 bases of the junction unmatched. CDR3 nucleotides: TGTGCCAGCAGCTCTCCGACTAGCTCCTCCTTGGGTACGCAGTATTTT. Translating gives CASSSPTSSSLGTQYF.

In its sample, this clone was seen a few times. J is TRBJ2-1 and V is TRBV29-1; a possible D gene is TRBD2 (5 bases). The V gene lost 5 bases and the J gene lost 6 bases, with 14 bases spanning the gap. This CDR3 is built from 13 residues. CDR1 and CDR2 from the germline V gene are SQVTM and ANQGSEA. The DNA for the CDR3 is TGCAGCGTTAGGGAGCCAGGCCCCAATGAGCAGTTCTTC. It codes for CSVREPGPNEQFF.

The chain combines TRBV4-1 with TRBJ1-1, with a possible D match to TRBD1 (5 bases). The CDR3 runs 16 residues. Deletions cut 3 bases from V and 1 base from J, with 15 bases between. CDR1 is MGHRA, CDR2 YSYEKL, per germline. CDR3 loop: CASSQTKGNKNTEAFF. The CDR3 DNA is TGCGCCAGCAGCCAGACAAAGGGGAATAAGAACACTGAAGCTTTCTTT.

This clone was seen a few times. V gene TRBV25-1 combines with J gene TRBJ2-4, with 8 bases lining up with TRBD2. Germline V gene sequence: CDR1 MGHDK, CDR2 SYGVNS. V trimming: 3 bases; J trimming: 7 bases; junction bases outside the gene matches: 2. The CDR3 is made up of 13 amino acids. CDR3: CASSEPGGNIQYF. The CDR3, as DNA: TGTGCCAGCAGTGAGCCGGGGGGGAACATTCAGTACTTC.

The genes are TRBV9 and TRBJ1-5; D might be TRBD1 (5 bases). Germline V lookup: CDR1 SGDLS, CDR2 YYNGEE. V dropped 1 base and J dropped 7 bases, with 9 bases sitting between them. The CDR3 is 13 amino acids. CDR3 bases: TGTGCCAGCAGCGTACAGGGAGGGCAGCCCCAGCATTTT. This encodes CASSVQGGQPQHF.